The source of this TCR beta chain is a study of OX40 agonist ivuxolimab in advanced cancers. Study-wide findings and caveats: Expanded clones tended on average to be more numerous among CD8+ T cells than CD4+.

About this clone: The antigen is undetermined.

V gave up 5 bases and J gave up 3 bases, with 4 bases separating them. The CDR3 contains 11 residues. Germline V lookup: CDR1 DFQATT, CDR2 SNEGSKA (reference sequence). TCRdb's table, derived via immunoSEQ multiplex PCR, lists solely in-frame clones and lacks some. The repertoire has about 76,000 clones, 84% of them found once; the top ten carry under 2%. Here the sequenced sample was CD4+ or CD8+ T cells sorted from blood, taken in a trial of the OX40 agonist ivuxolimab. This clonotype was obtained from an adult with an advanced solid tumor such as melanoma, head and neck, liver or kidney cancer. The chain has TRBV20-1 and TRBJ1-4; D remains ambiguous. The CDR3 DNA sequence: TGCAGTGCTCGGCCTAATGAAAAACTGTTTTTT. Translating gives CSARPNEKLFF.